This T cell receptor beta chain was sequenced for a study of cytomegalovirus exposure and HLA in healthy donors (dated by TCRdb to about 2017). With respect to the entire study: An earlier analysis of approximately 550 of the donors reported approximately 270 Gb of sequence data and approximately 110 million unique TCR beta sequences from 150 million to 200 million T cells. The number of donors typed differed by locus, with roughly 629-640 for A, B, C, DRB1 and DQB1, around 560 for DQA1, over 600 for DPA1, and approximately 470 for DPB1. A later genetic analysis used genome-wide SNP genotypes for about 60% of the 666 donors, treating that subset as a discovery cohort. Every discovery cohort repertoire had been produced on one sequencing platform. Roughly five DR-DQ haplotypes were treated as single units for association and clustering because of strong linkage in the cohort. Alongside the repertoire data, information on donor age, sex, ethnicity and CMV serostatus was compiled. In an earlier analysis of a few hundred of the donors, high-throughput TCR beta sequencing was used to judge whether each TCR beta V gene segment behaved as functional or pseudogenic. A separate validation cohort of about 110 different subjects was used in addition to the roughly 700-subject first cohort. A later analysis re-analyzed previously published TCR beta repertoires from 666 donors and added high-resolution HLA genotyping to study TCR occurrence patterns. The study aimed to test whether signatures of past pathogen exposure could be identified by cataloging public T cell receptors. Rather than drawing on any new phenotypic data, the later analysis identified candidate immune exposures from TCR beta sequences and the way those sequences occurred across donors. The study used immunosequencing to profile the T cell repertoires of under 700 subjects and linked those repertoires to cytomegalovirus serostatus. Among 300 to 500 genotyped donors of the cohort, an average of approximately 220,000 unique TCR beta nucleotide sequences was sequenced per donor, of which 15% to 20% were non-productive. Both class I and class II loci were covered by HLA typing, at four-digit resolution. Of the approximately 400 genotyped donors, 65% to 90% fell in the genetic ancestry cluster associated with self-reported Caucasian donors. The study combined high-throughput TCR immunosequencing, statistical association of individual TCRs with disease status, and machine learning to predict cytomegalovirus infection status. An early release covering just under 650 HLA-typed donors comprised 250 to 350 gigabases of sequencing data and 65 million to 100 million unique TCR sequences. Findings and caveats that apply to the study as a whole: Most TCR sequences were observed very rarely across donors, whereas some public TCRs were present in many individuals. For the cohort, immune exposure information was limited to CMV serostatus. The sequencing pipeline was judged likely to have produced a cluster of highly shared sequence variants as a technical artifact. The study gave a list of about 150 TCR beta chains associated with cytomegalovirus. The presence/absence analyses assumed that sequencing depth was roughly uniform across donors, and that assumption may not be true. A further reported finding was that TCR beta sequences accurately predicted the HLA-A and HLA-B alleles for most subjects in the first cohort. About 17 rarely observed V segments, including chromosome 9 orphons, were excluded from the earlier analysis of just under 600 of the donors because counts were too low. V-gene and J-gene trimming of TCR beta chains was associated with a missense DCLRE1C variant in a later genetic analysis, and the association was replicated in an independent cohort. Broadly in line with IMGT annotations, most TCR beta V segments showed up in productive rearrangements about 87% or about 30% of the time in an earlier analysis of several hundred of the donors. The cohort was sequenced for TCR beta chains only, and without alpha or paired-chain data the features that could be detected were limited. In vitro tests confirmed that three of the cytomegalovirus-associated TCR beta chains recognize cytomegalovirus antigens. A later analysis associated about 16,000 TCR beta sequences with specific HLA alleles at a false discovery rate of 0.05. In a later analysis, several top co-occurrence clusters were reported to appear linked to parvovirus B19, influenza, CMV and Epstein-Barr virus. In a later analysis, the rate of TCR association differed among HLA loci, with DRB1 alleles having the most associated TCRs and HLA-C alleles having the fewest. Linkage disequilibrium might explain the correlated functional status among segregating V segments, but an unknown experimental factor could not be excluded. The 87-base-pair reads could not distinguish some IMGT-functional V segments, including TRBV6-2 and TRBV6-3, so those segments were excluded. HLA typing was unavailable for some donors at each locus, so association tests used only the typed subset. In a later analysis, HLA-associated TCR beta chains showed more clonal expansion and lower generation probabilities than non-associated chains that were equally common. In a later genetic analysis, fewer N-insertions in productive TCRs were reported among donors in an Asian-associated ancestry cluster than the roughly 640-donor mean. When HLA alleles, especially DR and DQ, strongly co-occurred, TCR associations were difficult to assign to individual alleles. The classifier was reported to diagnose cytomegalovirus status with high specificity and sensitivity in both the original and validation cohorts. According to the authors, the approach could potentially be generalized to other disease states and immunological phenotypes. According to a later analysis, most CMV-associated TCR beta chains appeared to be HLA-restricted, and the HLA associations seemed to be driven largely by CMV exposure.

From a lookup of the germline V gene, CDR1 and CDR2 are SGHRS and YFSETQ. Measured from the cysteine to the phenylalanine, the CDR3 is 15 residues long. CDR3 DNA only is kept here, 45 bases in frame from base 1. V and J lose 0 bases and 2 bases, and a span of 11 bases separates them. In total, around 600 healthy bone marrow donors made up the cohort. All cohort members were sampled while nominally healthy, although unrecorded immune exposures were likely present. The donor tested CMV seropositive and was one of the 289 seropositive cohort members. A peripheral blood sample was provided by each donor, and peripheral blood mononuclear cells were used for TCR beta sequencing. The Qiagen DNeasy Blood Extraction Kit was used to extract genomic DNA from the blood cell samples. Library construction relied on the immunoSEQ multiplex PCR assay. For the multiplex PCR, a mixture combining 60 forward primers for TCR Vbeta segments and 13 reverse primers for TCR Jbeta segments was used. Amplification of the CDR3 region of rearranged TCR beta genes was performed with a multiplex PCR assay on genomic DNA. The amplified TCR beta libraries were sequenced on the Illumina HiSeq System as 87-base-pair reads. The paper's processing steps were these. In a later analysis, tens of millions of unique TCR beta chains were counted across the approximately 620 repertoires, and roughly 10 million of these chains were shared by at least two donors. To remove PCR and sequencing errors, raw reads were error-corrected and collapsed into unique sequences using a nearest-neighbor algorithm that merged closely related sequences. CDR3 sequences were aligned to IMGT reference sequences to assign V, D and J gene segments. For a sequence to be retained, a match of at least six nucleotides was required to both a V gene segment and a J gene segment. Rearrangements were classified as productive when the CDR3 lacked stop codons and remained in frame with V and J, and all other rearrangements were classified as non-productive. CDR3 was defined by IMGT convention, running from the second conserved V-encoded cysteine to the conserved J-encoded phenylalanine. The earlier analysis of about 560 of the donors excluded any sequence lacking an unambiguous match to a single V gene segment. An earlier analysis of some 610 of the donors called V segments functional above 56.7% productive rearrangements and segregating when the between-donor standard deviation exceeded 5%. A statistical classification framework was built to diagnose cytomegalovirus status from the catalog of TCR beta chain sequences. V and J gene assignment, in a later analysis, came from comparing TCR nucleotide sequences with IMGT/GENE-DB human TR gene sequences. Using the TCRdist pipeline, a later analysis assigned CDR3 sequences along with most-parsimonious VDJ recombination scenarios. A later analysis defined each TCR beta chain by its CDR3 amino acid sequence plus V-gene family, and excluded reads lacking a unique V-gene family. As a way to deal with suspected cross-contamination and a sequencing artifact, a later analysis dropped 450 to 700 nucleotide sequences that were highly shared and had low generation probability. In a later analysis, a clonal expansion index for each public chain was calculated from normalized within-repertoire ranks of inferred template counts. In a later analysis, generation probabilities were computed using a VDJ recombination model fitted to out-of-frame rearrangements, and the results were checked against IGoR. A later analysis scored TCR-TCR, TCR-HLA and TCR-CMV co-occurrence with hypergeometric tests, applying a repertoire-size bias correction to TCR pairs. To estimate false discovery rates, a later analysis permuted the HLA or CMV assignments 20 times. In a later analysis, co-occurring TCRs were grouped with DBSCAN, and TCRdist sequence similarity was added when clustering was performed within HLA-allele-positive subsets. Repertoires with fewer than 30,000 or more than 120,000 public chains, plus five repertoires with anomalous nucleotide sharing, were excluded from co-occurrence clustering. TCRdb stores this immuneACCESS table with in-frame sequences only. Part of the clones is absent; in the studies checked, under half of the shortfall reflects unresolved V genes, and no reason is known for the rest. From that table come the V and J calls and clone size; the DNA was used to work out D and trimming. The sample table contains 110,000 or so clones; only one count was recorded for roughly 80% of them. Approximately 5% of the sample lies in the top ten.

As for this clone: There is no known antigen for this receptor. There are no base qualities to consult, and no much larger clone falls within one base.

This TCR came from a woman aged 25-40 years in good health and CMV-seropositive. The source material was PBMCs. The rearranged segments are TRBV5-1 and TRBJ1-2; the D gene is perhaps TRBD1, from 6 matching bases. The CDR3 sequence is CASSLDRAVNYGYTF. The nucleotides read TGCGCCAGCAGCTTGGACAGGGCCGTAAACTATGGCTACACCTTC.